This T cell receptor (beta chain) originates from a study of cytomegalovirus exposure and HLA in healthy donors (dated by TCRdb to the late 2010s). About the full investigation: According to an earlier analysis of a few hundred of the donors, about 179 million T cells yielded roughly 100 million unique TCR beta sequences and approximately 300 Gb of sequence data. An early release covering about 600 HLA-typed donors comprised roughly 300 gigabases of sequencing data and around 86 million unique TCR sequences. Donor age, sex, ethnicity and CMV serostatus were collected together with the repertoire data. Every discovery cohort repertoire had been produced on one sequencing platform. Typing coverage varied by locus: roughly 629-630 donors for A, B, C, DRB1 and DQB1; more than 500 for DQA1; about 590 for DPA1; roughly 470 for DPB1. The study aimed to test whether signatures of past pathogen exposure could be identified by cataloging public T cell receptors. Roughly 5 DR-DQ haplotypes were handled as single units for association and clustering, since linkage in the cohort was strong. Along with the roughly 700-subject first cohort, a separate validation cohort of 120 different subjects was used. Class I and class II HLA loci were covered by the typing at four-digit resolution. The later analysis used no new phenotypic data to find candidate immune exposures, relying instead on TCR beta sequences and their occurrence across donors. In a later genetic analysis, genome-wide SNP genotypes for about three fifths of the 666 donors were used, and that subset was treated as a discovery cohort. A later analysis re-examined previously published TCR beta repertoires from over 500 donors and added high-resolution HLA genotyping to investigate patterns of TCR occurrence. To predict cytomegalovirus infection status, the study combined high-throughput TCR immunosequencing, statistical association of individual TCRs with disease status, and machine learning. The genetic ancestry cluster associated with self-reported Caucasian donors included 81% of the 300 to 450 genotyped donors. An earlier analysis of 500 to 750 of the donors applied high-throughput TCR beta sequencing to assess whether each TCR beta V gene segment acted as functional or pseudogenic. The study profiled the T cell repertoires of under 700 subjects by immunosequencing and related them to cytomegalovirus serostatus. On average, around 240,000 unique TCR beta nucleotide sequences were sequenced per donor among 300 to 500 genotyped donors of the cohort, with about 17% of those sequences being non-productive. What the authors observed across the whole study: An earlier analysis of 450 to 750 of the donors showed that most TCR beta V segments appeared in productive rearrangements either about 87% or about 30% of the time, which broadly matched IMGT annotations. A later analysis associated about 17,000 TCR beta sequences with specific HLA alleles at a false discovery rate of 0.05. In a later analysis, most CMV-associated TCR beta chains were found to appear HLA-restricted, with HLA associations seemingly driven largely by CMV exposure. Some IMGT-functional V segments, including TRBV6-2 and TRBV6-3, could not be distinguished by the 87-base-pair reads and were therefore excluded. Immune exposure information for the cohort was limited to CMV serostatus. The presence/absence analyses assumed that sequencing depth was roughly uniform across donors, and that assumption may not be true. According to a later analysis, TCR association rates differed among HLA loci, with DRB1 alleles showing the most associated TCRs and HLA-C alleles showing the fewest. The study gave a list of under 200 TCR beta chains associated with cytomegalovirus. While some public TCRs were present in many individuals, most TCR sequences turned up only very rarely across donors. A further reported finding was that TCR beta sequences accurately predicted the HLA-A and HLA-B alleles for most subjects in the first cohort. A later analysis reported that several top co-occurrence clusters appeared linked to parvovirus B19, influenza, CMV and Epstein-Barr virus. A cluster of highly shared sequence variants was judged likely to represent a technical artifact of the sequencing pipeline. Because counts were too low, seventeen rarely observed V segments, including chromosome 9 orphons, were excluded from the earlier analysis of under 650 of the donors. In a later genetic analysis, fewer N-insertions in productive TCRs were reported among donors in an Asian-associated ancestry cluster than the roughly 700-donor mean. An association between a missense DCLRE1C variant and V-gene and J-gene trimming of TCR beta chains was found in a later genetic analysis and replicated in an independent cohort. In both the original and validation cohorts, the classifier was reported to diagnose cytomegalovirus status with high specificity and sensitivity. The authors suggested that the approach could potentially be extended to other disease states and immunological phenotypes. Because some donors lacked HLA typing at each locus, the association tests relied only on the typed subset. Three of the identified cytomegalovirus-associated TCR beta chains were confirmed in vitro to be specific for cytomegalovirus antigens. Only TCR beta chains were sequenced in this cohort, and the absence of alpha or paired-chain data limited detectable features. Correlated functional status among segregating V segments might reflect linkage disequilibrium, but an unknown experimental factor could not be ruled out. In a later analysis, HLA-associated TCR beta chains were found to be more clonally expanded and to have lower generation probabilities than equally common non-associated chains. Strong co-occurrence of HLA alleles, especially DR and DQ, made assigning TCR associations to individual alleles difficult.

The cohort comprised around 700 healthy bone marrow donors. At the time of sampling, every cohort member was nominally healthy, though immune exposures that went unrecorded were likely present. The donor was CMV seropositive and was included in the group of 289 seropositive cohort members. A peripheral blood sample was collected from each donor, and TCR beta sequencing was performed on peripheral blood mononuclear cells. Genomic DNA extraction from the blood cell samples was performed with the Qiagen DNeasy Blood Extraction Kit. Library generation was performed with the immunoSEQ multiplex PCR assay. The multiplex PCR relied on a mix of 60 forward primers for TCR Vbeta segments and 13 reverse primers for TCR Jbeta segments. A multiplex PCR assay on genomic DNA amplified the CDR3 region of rearranged TCR beta genes. Amplified TCR beta libraries were sequenced as 87-base-pair reads on the Illumina HiSeq System. Per the authors' processing: A later analysis counted some 74 million unique TCR beta chains across the 500 to 850 repertoires, and roughly 9.9 million of these chains were shared by at least two donors. Raw reads were error-corrected and collapsed into unique sequences with a nearest-neighbor algorithm that merged closely related sequences to remove PCR and sequencing errors. Alignment of CDR3 sequences to IMGT reference sequences was used to assign V, D and J gene segments. For a sequence to be retained, a match of at least six nucleotides was required to both a V gene segment and a J gene segment. A rearrangement was called productive if the CDR3 had no stop codons and remained in frame with V and J, and every other rearrangement was called non-productive. Following IMGT convention, CDR3 was defined as the stretch from the second conserved V-encoded cysteine to the conserved J-encoded phenylalanine. The earlier analysis of roughly 590 of the donors excluded sequences that lacked an unambiguous match to a single V gene segment. An earlier analysis of 500 to 600 of the donors classified V segments as functional when productive rearrangements were above 56.7% and as segregating when the standard deviation between donors was above 5%. To diagnose cytomegalovirus status from the catalog of TCR beta chain sequences, a statistical classification framework was built. V and J gene assignment, in a later analysis, came from comparing TCR nucleotide sequences with IMGT/GENE-DB human TR gene sequences. The TCRdist pipeline was used in a later analysis to assign CDR3 sequences and most-parsimonious VDJ recombination scenarios. A later analysis defined each TCR beta chain by its CDR3 amino acid sequence plus V-gene family, and excluded reads lacking a unique V-gene family. As a way to deal with suspected cross-contamination and a sequencing artifact, a later analysis dropped 500 to 700 nucleotide sequences that were highly shared and had low generation probability. In a later analysis, a clonal expansion index for each public chain was calculated from normalized within-repertoire ranks of inferred template counts. A later analysis computed generation probabilities with a VDJ recombination model fitted to out-of-frame rearrangements, and checked the results against IGoR. A later analysis scored TCR-TCR, TCR-HLA and TCR-CMV co-occurrence with hypergeometric tests, applying a repertoire-size bias correction to TCR pairs. False discovery rates were estimated in a later analysis by permuting HLA or CMV assignments 20 times. In a later analysis, co-occurring TCRs were grouped with DBSCAN, and TCRdist sequence similarity was added when clustering was performed within HLA-allele-positive subsets. Repertoires with fewer than 30,000 or more than 120,000 public chains, plus five repertoires with anomalous nucleotide sharing, were excluded from co-occurrence clustering. The clones in this table, taken by TCRdb from immuneACCESS, are in-frame only. Not every clone is retained; where verified, under half of the shortfall comes from an unresolved V gene, and the cause of the rest is unknown. For V, J and clone size, that table is used; D and trimming come from the DNA. This sample holds roughly 80,000 clones; about three quarters were observed only once. The ten largest clonotypes hold 2.5% to 3.5% of the sample.

The germline V gene (reference sequence) gives CDR1 as SSHAT and CDR2 as FNYEAQ. The V and J ends are trimmed by 5 bases and 7 bases, leaving 36 bases between them. Including cysteine and phenylalanine, the CDR3 has 21 amino acids. Here the CDR3 DNA is all that survives: 63 bases in frame from base 1. This clone was seen a few times. It has no known antigen specificity. Per-nucleotide qualities are absent, and no much larger clonotype sits a single base away. Sequencing used PBMCs. Rearrangement joined TRBV7-7 to TRBJ1-5, with TRBD1 tentatively as D gene (6 bases match). This clonotype originated in a man aged 45 to 65 in good health and CMV-seropositive. The DNA reads TGTGCCAGCAGCGCTGGCGGGGGGCAAGGAATTGGGGGTCTACGGGACCAGCCCCAGCATTTT. The translation is CASSAGGGQGIGGLRDQPQHF. The full variable domain, completed from the reference TRBV7-7 and TRBJ1-5 proteins outside the CDR3, reads GAGVSQSPRYKVTKRGQDVTLRCDPISSHATLYWYQQALGQGPEFLTYFNYEAQPDKSGLPSDRFSAERPEGSISTLTIQRTEQRDSAMYRCASSAGGGQGIGGLRDQPQHFGDGTRLSIL.